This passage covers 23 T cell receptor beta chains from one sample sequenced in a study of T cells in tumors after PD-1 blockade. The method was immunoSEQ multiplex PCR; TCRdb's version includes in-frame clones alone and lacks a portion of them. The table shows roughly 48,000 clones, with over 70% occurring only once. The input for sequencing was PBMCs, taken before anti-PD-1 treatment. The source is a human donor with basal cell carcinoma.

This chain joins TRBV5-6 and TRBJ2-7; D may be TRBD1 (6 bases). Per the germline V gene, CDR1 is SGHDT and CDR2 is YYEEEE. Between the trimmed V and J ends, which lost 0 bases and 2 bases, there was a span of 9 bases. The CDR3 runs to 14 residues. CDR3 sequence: CASSLAGQTYEQYF. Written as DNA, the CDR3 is TGTGCCAGCAGCTTGGCGGGACAAACCTACGAGCAGTACTTC.

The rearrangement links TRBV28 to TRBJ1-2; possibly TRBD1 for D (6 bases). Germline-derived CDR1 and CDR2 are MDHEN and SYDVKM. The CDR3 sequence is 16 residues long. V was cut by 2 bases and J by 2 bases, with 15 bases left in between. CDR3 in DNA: TGTGCCAGCAGTTTAGTGGGGGCCCAAGGGAACTATGGCTACACCTTC. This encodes CASSLVGAQGNYGYTF.

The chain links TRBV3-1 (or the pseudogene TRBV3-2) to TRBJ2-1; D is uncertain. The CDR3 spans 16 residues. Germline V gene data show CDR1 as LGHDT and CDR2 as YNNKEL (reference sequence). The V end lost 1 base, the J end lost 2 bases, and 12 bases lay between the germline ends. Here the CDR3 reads CASSQGKRVTYNEQFF. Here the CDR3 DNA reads TGTGCCAGCAGCCAAGGAAAAAGGGTGACCTACAATGAGCAGTTCTTC.

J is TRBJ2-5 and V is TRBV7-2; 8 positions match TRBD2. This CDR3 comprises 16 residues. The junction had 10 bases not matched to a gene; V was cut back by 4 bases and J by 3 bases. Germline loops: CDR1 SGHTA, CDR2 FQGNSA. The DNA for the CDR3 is TGTGCCAGCAGCTCAGTAGTCAGGCGGGGGGAAGAGACCCAGTACTTC. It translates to CASSSVVRRGEETQYF. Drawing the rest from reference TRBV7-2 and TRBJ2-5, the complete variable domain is GAGVSQSPSNKVTEKGKDVELRCDPISGHTALYWYRQSLGQGLEFLIYFQGNSAPDKSGLPSDRFSAERTGGSVSTLTIQRTQQEDSAVYLCASSSVVRRGEETQYFGPGTRLLVL.

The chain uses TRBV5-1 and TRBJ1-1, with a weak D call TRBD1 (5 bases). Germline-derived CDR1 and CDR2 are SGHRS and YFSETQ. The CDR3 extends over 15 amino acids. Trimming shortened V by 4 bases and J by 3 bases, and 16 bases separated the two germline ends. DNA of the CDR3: TGCGCCAGCAGCCCACCCCGGGGCGCGGACACTGAAGCTTTCTTT. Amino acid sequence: CASSPPRGADTEAFF.

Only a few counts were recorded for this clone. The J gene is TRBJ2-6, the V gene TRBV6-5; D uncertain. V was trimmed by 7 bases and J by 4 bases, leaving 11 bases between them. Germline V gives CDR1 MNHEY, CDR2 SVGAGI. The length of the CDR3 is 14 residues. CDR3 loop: CASTQTLGANVLTF. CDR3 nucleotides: TGTGCCAGCACACAAACTCTGGGGGCCAACGTCCTGACTTTC.

The CDR3 nucleotides read TGTGCCAGCAGTTACGGGGGGTTGACAGATACGCAGTATTTT. Protein product: CASSYGGLTDTQYF. The rearrangement joins TRBV6-5 to TRBJ2-3; maybe TRBD2 (6 bases). Germline-derived CDR1 and CDR2 are MNHEY and SVGAGI. The CDR3 is 14 residues long. V lost 2 bases and J lost 3, with 9 bases in between.

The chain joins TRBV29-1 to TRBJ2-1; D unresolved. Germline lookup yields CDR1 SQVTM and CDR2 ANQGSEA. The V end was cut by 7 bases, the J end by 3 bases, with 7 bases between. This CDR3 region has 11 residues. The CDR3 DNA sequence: TGCAGCGGAGCCAACTACAATGAGCAGTTCTTC. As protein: CSGANYNEQFF.

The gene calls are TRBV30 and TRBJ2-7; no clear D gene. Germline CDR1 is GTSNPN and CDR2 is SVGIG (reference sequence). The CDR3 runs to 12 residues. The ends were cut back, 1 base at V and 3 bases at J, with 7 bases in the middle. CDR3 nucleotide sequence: TGTGCCTGGAGTGGGGGTAGCTACGAGCAGTACTTC. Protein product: CAWSGGSYEQYF.

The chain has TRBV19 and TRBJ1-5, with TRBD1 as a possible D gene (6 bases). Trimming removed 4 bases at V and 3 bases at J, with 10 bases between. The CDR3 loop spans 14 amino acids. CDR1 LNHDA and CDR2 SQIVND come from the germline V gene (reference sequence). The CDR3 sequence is CASSKQGFNQPQHF. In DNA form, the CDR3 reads TGTGCCAGTAGTAAACAGGGATTCAATCAGCCCCAGCATTTT.

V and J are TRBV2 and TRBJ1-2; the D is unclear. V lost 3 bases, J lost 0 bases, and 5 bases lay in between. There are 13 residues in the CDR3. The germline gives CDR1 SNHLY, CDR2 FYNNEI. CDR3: CASSEVANYGYTF. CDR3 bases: TGTGCCAGCAGTGAGGTAGCTAACTATGGCTACACCTTC.

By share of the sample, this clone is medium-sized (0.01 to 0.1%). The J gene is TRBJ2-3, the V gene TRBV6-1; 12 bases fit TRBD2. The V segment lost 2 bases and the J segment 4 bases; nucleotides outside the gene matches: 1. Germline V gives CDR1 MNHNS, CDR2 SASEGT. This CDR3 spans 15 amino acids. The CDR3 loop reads CASSELAGGADTQYF. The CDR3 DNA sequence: TGTGCCAGCAGTGAACTAGCGGGGGGGGCAGATACGCAGTATTTT.

CDR3 DNA: TGCGCCAGCAGCTTGGAAGGGACTAGCGGGGGTTACGAGCAGTACTTC. Translating gives CASSLEGTSGGYEQYF. The gene calls are TRBV5-1 and TRBJ2-7; 14 bases match TRBD2. This CDR3 is 16 amino acids long. The germline gives CDR1 SGHRS, CDR2 YFSETQ. The trim removed 0 bases at V and 4 bases at J, leaving 3 bases unmatched. Filled out from reference TRBV5-1 and TRBJ2-7, the complete variable domain reads KAGVTQTPRYLIKTRGQQVTLSCSPISGHRSVSWYQQTPGQGLQFLFEYFSETQRNKGNFPGRFSGRQFSNSRSEMNVSTLELGDSALYLCASSLEGTSGGYEQYFGPGTRLTVT.

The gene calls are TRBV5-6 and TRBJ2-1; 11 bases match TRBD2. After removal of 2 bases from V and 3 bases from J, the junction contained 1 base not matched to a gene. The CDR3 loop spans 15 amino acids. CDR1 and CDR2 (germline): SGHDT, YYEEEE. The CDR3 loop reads CASSLGTSGYNEQFF. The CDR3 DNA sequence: TGTGCCAGCAGCTTAGGGACTAGCGGCTACAATGAGCAGTTCTTC.

CDR3 coding DNA: TGTGCCACCTATGAGGGCCGGGTAGATGAGCAGTTCTTC. Encoded protein: CATYEGRVDEQFF. This chain uses TRBV6-6 with TRBJ2-1, with a possible D match to TRBD2 (5 bases). CDR3 length: 13 amino acids. V was pared by 10 bases and J by 8 bases, with 18 bases between. Germline assignment: CDR1 MNHNY and CDR2 SVGAGI (reference sequence).

CDR3 loop: CASSLTMQQYF. CDR3 DNA: TGTGCCAGCAGCTTAACGATGCAGCAGTACTTC. The chain links TRBV7-9 to TRBJ2-7; D ambiguous. The germline CDR1 and CDR2 sequences are SEHNR and FQNEAQ (reference sequence). The V and J ends lost 2 bases and 8 bases respectively, with 7 bases between them. This CDR3 is built from 11 residues.

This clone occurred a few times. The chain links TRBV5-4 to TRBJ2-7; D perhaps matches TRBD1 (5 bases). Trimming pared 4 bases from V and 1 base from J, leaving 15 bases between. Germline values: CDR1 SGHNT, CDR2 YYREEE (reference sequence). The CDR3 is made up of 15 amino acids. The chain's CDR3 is CASSLTGSKSYEQYF. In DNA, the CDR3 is TGTGCCAGCAGCCTTACAGGCTCGAAATCCTACGAGCAGTACTTC.

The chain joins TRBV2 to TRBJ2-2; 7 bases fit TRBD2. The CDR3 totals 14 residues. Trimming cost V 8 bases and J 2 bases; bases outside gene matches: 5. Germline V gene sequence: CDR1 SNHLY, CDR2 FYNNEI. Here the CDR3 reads CASERDVNTGELFF. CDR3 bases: TGTGCCAGCGAGCGGGACGTCAACACCGGGGAGCTGTTTTTT.

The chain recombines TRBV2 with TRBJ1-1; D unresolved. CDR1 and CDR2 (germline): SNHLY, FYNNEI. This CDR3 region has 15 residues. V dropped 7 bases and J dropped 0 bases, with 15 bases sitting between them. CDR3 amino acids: CASNRVVGLNTEAFF. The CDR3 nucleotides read TGTGCCAGCAACCGGGTAGTGGGCTTGAACACTGAAGCTTTCTTT.

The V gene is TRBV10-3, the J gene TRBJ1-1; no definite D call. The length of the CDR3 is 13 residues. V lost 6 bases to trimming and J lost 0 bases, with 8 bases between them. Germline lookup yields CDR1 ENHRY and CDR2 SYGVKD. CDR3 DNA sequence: TGTGCCATCAGGGGGAGCCTGAACACTGAAGCTTTCTTT. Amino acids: CAIRGSLNTEAFF.

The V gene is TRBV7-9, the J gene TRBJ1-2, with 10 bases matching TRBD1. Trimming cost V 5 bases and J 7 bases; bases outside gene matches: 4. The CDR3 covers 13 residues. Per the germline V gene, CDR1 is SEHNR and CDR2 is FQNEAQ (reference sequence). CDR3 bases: TGTGCCAGCAGCCGGGGGACAGGGGTTGGCTACACCTTC. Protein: CASSRGTGVGYTF.

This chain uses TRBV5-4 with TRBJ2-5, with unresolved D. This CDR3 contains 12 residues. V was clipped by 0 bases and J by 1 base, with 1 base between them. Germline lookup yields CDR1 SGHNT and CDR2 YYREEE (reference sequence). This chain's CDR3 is CASSLAQETQYF. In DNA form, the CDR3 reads TGTGCCAGCAGCTTGGCCCAAGAGACCCAGTACTTC.

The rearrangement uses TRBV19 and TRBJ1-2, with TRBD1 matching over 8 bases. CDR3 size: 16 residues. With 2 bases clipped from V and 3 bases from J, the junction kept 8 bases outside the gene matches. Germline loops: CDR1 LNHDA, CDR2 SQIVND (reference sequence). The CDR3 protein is CASSIYPGQDDYGYTF. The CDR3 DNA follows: TGTGCCAGTAGTATATACCCGGGACAGGACGACTATGGCTACACCTTC.